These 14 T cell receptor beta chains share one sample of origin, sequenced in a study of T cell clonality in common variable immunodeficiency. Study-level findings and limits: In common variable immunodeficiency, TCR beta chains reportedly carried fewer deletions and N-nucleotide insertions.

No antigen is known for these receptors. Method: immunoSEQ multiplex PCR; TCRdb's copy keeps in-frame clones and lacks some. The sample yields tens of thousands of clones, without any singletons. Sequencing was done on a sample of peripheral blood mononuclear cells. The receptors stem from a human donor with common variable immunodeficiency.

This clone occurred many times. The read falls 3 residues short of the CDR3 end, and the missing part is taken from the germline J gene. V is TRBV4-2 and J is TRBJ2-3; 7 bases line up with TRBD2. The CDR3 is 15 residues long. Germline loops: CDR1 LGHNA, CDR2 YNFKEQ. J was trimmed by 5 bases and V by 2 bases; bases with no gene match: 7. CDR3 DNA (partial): TGTGCCAGCAGCCAATCTTCGGGGGGAAGAGATACG. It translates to CASSQSSGGRDT. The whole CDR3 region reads CASSQSSGGRDTQYF.

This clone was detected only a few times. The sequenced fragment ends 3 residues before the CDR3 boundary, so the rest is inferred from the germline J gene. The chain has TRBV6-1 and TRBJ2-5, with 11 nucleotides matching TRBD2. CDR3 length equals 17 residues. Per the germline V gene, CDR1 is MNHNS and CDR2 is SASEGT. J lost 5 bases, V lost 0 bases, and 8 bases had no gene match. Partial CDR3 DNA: TGTGCCAGCAGTGAAGCTGTAGCGGGGGGGTCTTTGGAGACC. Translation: CASSEAVAGGSLET. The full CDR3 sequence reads CASSEAVAGGSLETQYF.

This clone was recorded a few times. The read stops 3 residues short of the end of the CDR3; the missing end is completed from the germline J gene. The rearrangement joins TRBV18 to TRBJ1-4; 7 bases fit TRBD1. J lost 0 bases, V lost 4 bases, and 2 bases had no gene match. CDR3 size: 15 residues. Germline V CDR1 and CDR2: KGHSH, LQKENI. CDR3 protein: CASSLGQATNEKLFF. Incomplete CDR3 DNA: TGTGCCAGCTCACTAGGACAGGCAACTAATGAAAAA.

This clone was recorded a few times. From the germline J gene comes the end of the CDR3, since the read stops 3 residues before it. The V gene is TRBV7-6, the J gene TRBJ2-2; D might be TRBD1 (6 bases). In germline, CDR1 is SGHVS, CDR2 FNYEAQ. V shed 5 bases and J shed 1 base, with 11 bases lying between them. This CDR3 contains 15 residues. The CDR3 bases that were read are TGTGCCAGCAGCCCGACAGGACTGAACACCGGGGAG. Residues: CASSPTGLNTGE. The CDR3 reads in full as CASSPTGLNTGELFF.

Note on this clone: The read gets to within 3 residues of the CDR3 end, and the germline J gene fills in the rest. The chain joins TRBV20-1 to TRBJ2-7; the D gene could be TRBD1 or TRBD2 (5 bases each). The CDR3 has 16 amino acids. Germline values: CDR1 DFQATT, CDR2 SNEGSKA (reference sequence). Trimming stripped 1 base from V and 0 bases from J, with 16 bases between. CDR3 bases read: TGCAGTGCTAGAGCTTCAGGGATTGGGAGCTCCTACGAG. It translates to CSARASGIGSSYE. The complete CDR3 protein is CSARASGIGSSYEQYF.

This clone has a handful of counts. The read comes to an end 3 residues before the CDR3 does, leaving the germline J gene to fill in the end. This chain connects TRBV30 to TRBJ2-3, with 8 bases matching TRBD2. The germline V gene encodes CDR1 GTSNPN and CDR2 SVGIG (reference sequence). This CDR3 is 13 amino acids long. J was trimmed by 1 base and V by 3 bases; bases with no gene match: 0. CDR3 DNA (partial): TGTGCCTGGAGCGGGGGGGGCACAGATACG. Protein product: CAWSGGGTDT. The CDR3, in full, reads CAWSGGGTDTQYF.

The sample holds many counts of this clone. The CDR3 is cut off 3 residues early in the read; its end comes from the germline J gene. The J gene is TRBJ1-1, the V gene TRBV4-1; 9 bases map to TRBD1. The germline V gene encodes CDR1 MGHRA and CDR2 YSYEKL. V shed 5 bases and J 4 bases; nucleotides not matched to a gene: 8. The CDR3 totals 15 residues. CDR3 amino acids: CASSGGQGIGTEAFF. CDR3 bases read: TGCGCCAGCAGCGGAGGACAGGGGATAGGCACTGAA.

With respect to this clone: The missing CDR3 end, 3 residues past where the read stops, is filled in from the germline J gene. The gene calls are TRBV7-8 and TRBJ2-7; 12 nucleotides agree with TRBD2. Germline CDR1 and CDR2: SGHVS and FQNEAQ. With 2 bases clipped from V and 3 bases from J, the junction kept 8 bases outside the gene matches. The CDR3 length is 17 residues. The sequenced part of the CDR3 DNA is TGTGCCAGCAGCTTATCACTAGCGGGGGGAGGGTACTACGAG. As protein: CASSLSLAGGGYYE. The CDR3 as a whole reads CASSLSLAGGGYYEQYF. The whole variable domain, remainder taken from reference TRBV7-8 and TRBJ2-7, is GAGVSQSPRYKVAKRGQDVALRCDPISGHVSLFWYQQALGQGPEFLTYFQNEAQLDKSGLPSDRFFAERPEGSVSTLKIQRTQQEDSAVYLCASSLSLAGGGYYEQYFGPGTRLTVT.

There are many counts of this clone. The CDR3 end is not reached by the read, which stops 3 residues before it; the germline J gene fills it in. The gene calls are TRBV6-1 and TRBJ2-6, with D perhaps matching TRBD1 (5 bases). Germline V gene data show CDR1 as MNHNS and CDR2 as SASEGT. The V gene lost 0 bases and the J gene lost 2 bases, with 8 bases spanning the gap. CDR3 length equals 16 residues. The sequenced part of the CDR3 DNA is TGTGCCAGCAGTGAAGCCCCAGGGACTGGGGCCAACGTC. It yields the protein CASSEAPGTGANV. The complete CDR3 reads CASSEAPGTGANVLTF.

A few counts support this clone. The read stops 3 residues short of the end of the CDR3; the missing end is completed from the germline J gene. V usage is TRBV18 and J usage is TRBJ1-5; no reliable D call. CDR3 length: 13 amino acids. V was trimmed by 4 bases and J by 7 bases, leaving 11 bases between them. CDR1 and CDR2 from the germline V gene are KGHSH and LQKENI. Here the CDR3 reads CASSLGEKQPQHF. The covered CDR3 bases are TGTGCCAGCTCACTCGGGGAAAAGCAGCCC. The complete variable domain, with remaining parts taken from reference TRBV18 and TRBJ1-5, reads NAGVMQNPRHLVRRRGQEARLRCSPMKGHSHVYWYRQLPEEGLKFMVYLQKENIIDESGMPKERFSAEFPKEGPSILRIQQVVRGDSAAYFCASSLGEKQPQHFGDGTRLSIL.

The CDR3: CASSMDSGLAGTDTQYF. CDR3 bases read: TGTGCCAGTAGTATGGACTCGGGACTAGCGGGCACAGATACG. The chain recombines TRBV19 with TRBJ2-3; 11 bases align to TRBD2. The read terminates 3 residues before the CDR3 end, so the remaining end is supplied by the germline J gene. The germline V gene has CDR1 LNHDA and CDR2 SQIVND (reference sequence). The CDR3 has 17 amino acids. V gave up 3 bases and J gave up 1 base; unmatched junction bases: 6.

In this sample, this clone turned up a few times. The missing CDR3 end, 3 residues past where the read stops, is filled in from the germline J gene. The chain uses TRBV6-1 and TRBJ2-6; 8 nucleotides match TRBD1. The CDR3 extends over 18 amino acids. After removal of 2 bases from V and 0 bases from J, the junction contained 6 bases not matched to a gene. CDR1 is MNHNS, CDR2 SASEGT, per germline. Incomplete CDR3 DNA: TGTGCCAGCAGTGAAAGGGGGGACAGGCCCTCTGGGGCCAACGTC. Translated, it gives CASSERGDRPSGANV. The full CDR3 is CASSERGDRPSGANVLTF.

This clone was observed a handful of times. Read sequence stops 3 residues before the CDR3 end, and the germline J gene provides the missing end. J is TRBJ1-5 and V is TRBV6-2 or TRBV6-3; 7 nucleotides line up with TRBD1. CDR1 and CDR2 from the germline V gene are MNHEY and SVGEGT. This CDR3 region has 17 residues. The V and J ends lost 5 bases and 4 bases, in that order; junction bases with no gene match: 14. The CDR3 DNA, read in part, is TGTGCCAGCAGTAGGGCCTCTCGGTGGACAGGTAATCAGCCC. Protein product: CASSRASRWTGNQP. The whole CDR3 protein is CASSRASRWTGNQPQHF.

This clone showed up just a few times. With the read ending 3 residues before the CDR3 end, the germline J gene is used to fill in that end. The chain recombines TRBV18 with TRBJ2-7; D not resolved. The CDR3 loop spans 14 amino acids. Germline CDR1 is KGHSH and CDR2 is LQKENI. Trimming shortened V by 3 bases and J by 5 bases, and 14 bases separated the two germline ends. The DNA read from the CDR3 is TGTGCCAGCTCACCGTGGGCCGACCCCCACGAG. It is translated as CASSPWADPHE. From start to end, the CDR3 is CASSPWADPHEQYF.